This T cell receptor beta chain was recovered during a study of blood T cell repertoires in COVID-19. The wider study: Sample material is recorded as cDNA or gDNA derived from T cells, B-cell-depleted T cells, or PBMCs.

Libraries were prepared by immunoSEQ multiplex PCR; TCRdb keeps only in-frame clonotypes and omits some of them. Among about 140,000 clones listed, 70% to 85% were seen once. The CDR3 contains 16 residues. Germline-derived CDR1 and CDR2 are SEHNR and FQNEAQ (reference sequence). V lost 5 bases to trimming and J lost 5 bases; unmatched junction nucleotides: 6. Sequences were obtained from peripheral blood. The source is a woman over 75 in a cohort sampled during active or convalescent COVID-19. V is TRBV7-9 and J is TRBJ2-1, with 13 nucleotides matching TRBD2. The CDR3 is CASSPGLAGRNNEQFF. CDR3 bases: TGTGCCAGCAGCCCGGGACTAGCGGGGAGGAACAATGAGCAGTTCTTC.